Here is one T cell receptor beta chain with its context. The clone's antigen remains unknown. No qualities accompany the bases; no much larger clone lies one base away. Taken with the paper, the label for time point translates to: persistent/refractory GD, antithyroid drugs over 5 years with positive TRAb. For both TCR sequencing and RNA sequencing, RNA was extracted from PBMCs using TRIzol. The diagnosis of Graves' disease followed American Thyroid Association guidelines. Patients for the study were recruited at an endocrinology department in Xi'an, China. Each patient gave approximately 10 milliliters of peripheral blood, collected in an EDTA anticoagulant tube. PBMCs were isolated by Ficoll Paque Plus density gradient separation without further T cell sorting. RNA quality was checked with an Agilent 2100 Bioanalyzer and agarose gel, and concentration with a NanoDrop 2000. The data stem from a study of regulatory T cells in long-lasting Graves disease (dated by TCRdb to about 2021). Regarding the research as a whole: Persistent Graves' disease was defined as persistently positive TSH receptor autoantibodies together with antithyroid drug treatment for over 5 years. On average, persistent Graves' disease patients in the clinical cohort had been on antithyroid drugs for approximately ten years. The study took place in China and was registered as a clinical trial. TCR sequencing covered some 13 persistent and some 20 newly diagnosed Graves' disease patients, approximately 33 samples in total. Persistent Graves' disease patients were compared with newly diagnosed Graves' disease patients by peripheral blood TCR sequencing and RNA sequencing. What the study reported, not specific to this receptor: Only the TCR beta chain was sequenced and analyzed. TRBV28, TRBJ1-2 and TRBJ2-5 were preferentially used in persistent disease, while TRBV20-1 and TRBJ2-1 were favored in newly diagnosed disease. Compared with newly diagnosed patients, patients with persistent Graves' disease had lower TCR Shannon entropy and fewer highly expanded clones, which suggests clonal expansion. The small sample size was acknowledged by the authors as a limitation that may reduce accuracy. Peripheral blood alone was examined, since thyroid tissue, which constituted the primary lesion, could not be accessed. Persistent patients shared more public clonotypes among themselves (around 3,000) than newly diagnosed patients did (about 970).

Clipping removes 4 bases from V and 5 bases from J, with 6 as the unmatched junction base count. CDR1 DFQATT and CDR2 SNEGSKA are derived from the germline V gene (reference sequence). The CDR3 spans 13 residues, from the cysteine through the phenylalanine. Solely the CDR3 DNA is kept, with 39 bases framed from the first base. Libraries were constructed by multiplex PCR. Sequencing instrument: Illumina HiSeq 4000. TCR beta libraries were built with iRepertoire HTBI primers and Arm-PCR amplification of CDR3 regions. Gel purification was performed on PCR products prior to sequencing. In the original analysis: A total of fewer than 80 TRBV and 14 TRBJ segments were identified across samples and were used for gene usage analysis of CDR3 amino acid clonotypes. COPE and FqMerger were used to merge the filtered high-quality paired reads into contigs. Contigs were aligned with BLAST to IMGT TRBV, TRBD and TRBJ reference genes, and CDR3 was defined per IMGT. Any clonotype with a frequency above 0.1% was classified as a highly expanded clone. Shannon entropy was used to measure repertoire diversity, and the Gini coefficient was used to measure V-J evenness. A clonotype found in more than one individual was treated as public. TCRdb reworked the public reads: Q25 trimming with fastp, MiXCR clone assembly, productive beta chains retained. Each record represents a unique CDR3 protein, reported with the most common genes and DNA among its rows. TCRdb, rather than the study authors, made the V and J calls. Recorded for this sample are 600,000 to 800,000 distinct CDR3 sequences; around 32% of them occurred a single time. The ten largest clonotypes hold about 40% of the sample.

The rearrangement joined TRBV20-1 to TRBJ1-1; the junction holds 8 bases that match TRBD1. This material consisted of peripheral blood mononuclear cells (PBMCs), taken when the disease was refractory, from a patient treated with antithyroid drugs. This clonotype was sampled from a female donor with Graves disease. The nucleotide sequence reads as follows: TGCAGTGCTACGACAGGGGTAGAGACTGAAGCTTTCTTT. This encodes CSATTGVETEAFF.